The next 19 T cell receptor beta chains were all read from a single sample in a study of T cell changes during pregnancy in multiple sclerosis. TCRdb's copy holds only in-frame clones and misses some; the assay was immunoSEQ multiplex PCR. The sample has around 59,000 clones, 91% seen once; the top ten hold 0.76%. Here the sequenced sample was CD4+ T cells from peripheral blood mononuclear cells, taken in the first trimester of pregnancy. The source of these receptors is a female donor with multiple sclerosis, enrolled in a pregnancy study.

The chain couples TRBV6-4 to TRBJ2-1, with a possible D match to TRBD1 (6 bases). Trimming removed 5 bases at V and 4 bases at J, with 9 bases between. This CDR3 comprises 13 residues. Germline assignment: CDR1 MRHNA and CDR2 SNTAGT. The CDR3 sequence: CASSLGQYNEQFF. The CDR3 DNA reads TGTGCCAGCAGTTTAGGACAGTACAATGAGCAGTTCTTC.

The chain is built from TRBV6-5 and TRBJ1-3; D is ambiguous. V lost 6 bases to trimming and J lost 1 base, with 7 bases between them. The V gene's germline CDR1 is MNHEY and CDR2 SVGAGI. CDR3 length: 13 amino acids. CDR3 sequence (DNA): TGTGCCAGCAGCGCGACTTCTGGAAACACCATATATTTT. Its translation: CASSATSGNTIYF.

The gene calls are TRBV27 and TRBJ1-2; 10 positions match TRBD1. Germline trimming cut 3 bases from V and 7 bases from J; bases unmatched to any gene: 5. This CDR3 is 14 amino acids long. Germline V gene data show CDR1 as MNHEY and CDR2 as SMNVEV (reference sequence). CDR3 nucleotide sequence: TGTGCCAGCAGTTTCCGACAGGGGGCGGTTGGCTACACCTTC. It yields the protein CASSFRQGAVGYTF.

The rearrangement links TRBV11-2 to TRBJ1-3; D is undetermined. Germline assignment: CDR1 SGHAT and CDR2 FQNNGV. V was pared by 5 bases and J by 0 bases, with 11 bases between. The CDR3 sequence is 15 residues long. As DNA, the CDR3 is TGTGCCAGCAGCCCTACTGCGGGCTCTGGAAACACCATATATTTT. This encodes CASSPTAGSGNTIYF.

This chain joins TRBV7-9 and TRBJ1-5; tentative D call: TRBD1 (5 bases). The CDR3 is made up of 13 amino acids. V was clipped by 5 bases and J by 7 bases, with 12 bases between them. CDR1 is SEHNR, CDR2 FQNEAQ, per germline (reference sequence). DNA of the CDR3: TGTGCCAGCAGCCTCGGGGGAGGCCAGCCCCAGCATTTT. This codes for CASSLGGGQPQHF.

The gene calls are TRBV2 and TRBJ1-5; 9 nucleotides match TRBD1. The germline V gene has CDR1 SNHLY and CDR2 FYNNEI. The CDR3 loop spans 18 amino acids. After removal of 7 bases from V and 2 bases from J, the junction contained 15 bases not matched to a gene. CDR3 in DNA: TGTGCCAGCATCCCCGGGACAGGGAGGGTTGGCCGCAATCAGCCCCAGCATTTT. This sequence encodes CASIPGTGRVGRNQPQHF.

The gene calls are TRBV5-4 and TRBJ1-3, with D perhaps matching TRBD1 (6 bases). The CDR3 spans 16 residues. V gave up 4 bases and J gave up 0 bases, with 14 bases separating them. The germline CDR1 and CDR2 sequences are SGHNT and YYREEE (reference sequence). CDR3 DNA sequence: TGTGCCAGCAGCACCGGACAGTTCCTCTCTGGAAACACCATATATTTT. It translates to CASSTGQFLSGNTIYF.

This rearrangement joins TRBV6-5 to TRBJ2-7; 14 positions match TRBD2. Trimming at V came to 6 bases and at J to 6 bases, leaving 7 bases not matched to a gene. This CDR3 comprises 15 residues. Germline CDR1 is MNHEY and CDR2 is SVGAGI. For the CDR3, the DNA is TGTGCCAGCAGCCGGACTAGCGGGGGGCCCCGCGAGCAGTACTTC. It translates to CASSRTSGGPREQYF.

The chain is built from TRBV9 and TRBJ1-6; D not resolved. The germline V gene has CDR1 SGDLS and CDR2 YYNGEE. The CDR3 consists of 11 residues. V lost 6 bases and J lost 6, with 4 bases in between. CDR3 sequence: CASIGNSPLHF. CDR3 DNA sequence: TGTGCCAGCATCGGTAATTCACCCCTCCACTTT.

The chain has TRBV5-4 and TRBJ1-4; no clear D. Germline lookup yields CDR1 SGHNT and CDR2 YYREEE (reference sequence). The CDR3 loop spans 16 amino acids. V was trimmed by 4 bases and J by 8 bases, leaving 21 bases between them. This chain's CDR3 is CASSPRLGNTKEKLFF. The CDR3 region has the DNA TGTGCCAGCAGCCCCCGCCTTGGTAACACCAAAGAAAAACTGTTTTTT. The full variable domain, its missing parts supplied by reference TRBV5-4 and TRBJ1-4, is ETGVTQSPTHLIKTRGQQVTLRCSSQSGHNTVSWYQQALGQGPQFIFQYYREEENGRGNFPPRFSGLQFPNYSSELNVNALELDDSALYLCASSPRLGNTKEKLFFGSGTQLSVL.

Of note for this clone: Sequence at one end of the junction differs from germline and may be a read error. The rearrangement uses TRBV7-7 and TRBJ2-1; TRBD2 might be the D (5 bases). This CDR3 is built from 16 residues. Germline CDR1 is SSHAT and CDR2 is FNYEAQ (reference sequence). CDR3 coding DNA: TGTGCTAGCAGCTTACGGTCTCGAGGCGCCGGGGATGAGCAGTTCTTC. It codes for CASSLRSRGAGDEQFF.

The chain uses TRBV2 and TRBJ2-5, with D maybe TRBD1 (5 bases). Germline values: CDR1 SNHLY, CDR2 FYNNEI. There are 14 residues in the CDR3. V lost 4 bases, J lost 1 base, and 10 bases lay in between. The CDR3 reads CASSGVTVQETQYF. The DNA for the CDR3 is TGTGCCAGCAGTGGAGTGACAGTCCAAGAGACCCAGTACTTC.

The chain is built from TRBV7-3 and TRBJ2-3; 8 bases align to TRBD2. V lost 4 bases, J lost 1 base, and 4 bases stayed unmatched. Germline V gene sequence: CDR1 SGHTA, CDR2 FQGTGA. The CDR3 is 15 amino acids. CDR3 sequence reads: CASSSPGLGTDTQYF. Written as DNA, the CDR3 is TGTGCCAGCAGCTCCCCGGGACTAGGCACAGATACGCAGTATTTT. Full variable domain (missing parts from reference TRBV7-3 and TRBJ2-3): GAGVSQTPSNKVTEKGKYVELRCDPISGHTALYWYRQSLGQGPEFLIYFQGTGAADDSGLPNDRFFAVRPEGSVSTLKIQRTERGDSAVYLCASSSPGLGTDTQYFGPGTRLTVL.

The genes are TRBV9 and TRBJ1-6, with unresolved D. From germline, CDR1 is SGDLS and CDR2 YYNGEE. The CDR3 has 14 amino acids. The V gene lost 4 bases and the J gene lost 7 bases, with 12 bases spanning the gap. The CDR3 spells CASSPGLPNSPLHF. CDR3 nucleotide sequence: TGTGCCAGCAGCCCCGGACTCCCAAATTCACCCCTCCACTTT.

The V and J genes are TRBV5-1 and TRBJ2-3; TRBD2 is a possible D gene (7 bases). The CDR3 extends over 16 amino acids. In germline, CDR1 is SGHRS, CDR2 YFSETQ. Trimming shortened V by 4 bases and J by 1 base, and 16 bases separated the two germline ends. The CDR3, as DNA: TGCGCCAGCAGCCATAACCGGGGGGCTGGCACAGATACGCAGTATTTT. As protein: CASSHNRGAGTDTQYF.

CDR3 amino acids: CASRPETGTDTQYF. The CDR3 DNA reads as TGTGCCAGCAGGCCCGAGACAGGCACAGATACGCAGTATTTT. The chain carries TRBV6-5 and TRBJ2-3, with D maybe TRBD1 (5 bases). Deletions cut 6 bases from V and 1 base from J, with 11 bases between. The CDR3 covers 14 residues. The germline V gene has CDR1 MNHEY and CDR2 SVGAGI.

J is TRBJ1-1 and V is TRBV25-1, with D tentatively TRBD1 (5 bases). The CDR3 spans 15 residues. Germline V CDR1 and CDR2: MGHDK, SYGVNS. Trimming pared 6 bases from V and 0 bases from J, leaving 14 bases between. CDR3 sequence: CASRPGNIMNTEAFF. The CDR3 nucleotides read TGTGCCAGCAGGCCAGGGAACATCATGAACACTGAAGCTTTCTTT.

Concerning this clone: Within the sample, other DNA sequences also encode this same CDR3. The chain combines TRBV20-1 with TRBJ2-5; D is unresolved. Trimming cost V 5 bases and J 4 bases, with 5 bases left between them. CDR1 DFQATT and CDR2 SNEGSKA come from the germline V gene (reference sequence). The CDR3 spans 10 residues. CDR3 coding DNA: TGCAGTGCTCGTTCAGAGACCCAGTACTTC. Protein sequence: CSARSETQYF.

This CDR3 reads CASSLVGGARTYEQYF. DNA for the CDR3: TGTGCCAGCAGCTTGGTAGGAGGCGCCAGGACCTACGAGCAGTACTTC. The chain carries TRBV5-6 and TRBJ2-7; tentatively, D is TRBD2 (5 bases). V lost 0 bases, J lost 2 bases, and 15 bases lay in between. Germline V gene lookup returns CDR1 SGHDT and CDR2 YYEEEE. The CDR3 is 16 residues long. The full variable domain, rest sourced from reference TRBV5-6 and TRBJ2-7, is DAGVTQSPTHLIKTRGQQVTLRCSPKSGHDTVSWYQQALGQGPQFIFQYYEEEERQRGNFPDRFSGHQFPNYSSELNVNALLLGDSALYLCASSLVGGARTYEQYFGPGTRLTVT.